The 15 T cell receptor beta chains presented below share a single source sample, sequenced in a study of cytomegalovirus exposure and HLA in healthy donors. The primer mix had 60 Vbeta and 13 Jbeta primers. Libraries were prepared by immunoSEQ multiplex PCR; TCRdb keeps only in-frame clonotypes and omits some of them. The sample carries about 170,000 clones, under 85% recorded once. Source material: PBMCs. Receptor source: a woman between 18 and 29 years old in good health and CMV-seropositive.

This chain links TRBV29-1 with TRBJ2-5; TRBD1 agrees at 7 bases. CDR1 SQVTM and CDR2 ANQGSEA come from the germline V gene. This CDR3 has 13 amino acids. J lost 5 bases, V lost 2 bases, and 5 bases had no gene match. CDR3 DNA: TGCAGCGTTGAACACAGGGGTCGTGAGACCCAGTACTTC. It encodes CSVEHRGRETQYF.

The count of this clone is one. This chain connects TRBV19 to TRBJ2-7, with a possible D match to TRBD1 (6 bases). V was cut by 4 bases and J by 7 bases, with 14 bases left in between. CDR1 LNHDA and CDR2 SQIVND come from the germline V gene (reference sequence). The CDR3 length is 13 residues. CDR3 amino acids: CASSNRTDVEQYF. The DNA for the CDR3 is TGTGCCAGTAGTAATCGGACAGATGTGGAGCAGTACTTC.

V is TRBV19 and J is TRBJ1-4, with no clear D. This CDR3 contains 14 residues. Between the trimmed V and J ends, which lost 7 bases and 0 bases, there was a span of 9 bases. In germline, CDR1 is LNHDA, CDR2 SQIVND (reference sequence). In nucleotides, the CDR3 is TGTGCCAGTACGAGGAGTACAACTAATGAAAAACTGTTTTTT. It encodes CASTRSTTNEKLFF.

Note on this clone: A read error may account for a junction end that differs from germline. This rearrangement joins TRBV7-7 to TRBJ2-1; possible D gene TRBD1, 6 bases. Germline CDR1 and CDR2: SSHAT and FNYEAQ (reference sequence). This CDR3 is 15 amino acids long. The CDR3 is CASSPGDKGPNEQFF. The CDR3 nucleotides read TGTGCTAGCAGTCCCGGGGACAAGGGGCCTAATGAGCAGTTCTTC.

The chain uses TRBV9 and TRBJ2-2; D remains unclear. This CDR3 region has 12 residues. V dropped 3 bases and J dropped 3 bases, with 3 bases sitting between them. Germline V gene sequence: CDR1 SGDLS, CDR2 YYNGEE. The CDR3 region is CASSDYTGELFF. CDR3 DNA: TGTGCCAGCAGCGACTACACCGGGGAGCTGTTTTTT.

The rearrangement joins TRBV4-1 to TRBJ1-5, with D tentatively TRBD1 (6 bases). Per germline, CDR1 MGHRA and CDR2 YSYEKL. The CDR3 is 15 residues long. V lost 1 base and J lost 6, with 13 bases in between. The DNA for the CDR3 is TGCGCCAGCAGCCAAGTAACAGGGTACGCTCAGCCCCAGCATTTT. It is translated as CASSQVTGYAQPQHF.

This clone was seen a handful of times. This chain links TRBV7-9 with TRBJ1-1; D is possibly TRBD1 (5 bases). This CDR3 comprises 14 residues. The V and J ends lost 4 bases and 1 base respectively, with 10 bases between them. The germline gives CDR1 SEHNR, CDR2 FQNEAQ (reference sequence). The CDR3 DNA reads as TGTGCCAGCAGCTACCCCGACAGGAACACTGAAGCTTTCTTT. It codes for CASSYPDRNTEAFF.

The DNA for the CDR3 is TGTGCCAGCAGCGTCAGCCAAGGGGTGCACACTGAAGCTTTCTTT. It encodes CASSVSQGVHTEAFF. V is TRBV2 and J is TRBJ1-1, with a tentative D call TRBD1 (5 bases). V was shortened by 6 bases and J by 3 bases, with 17 bases between the two germline ends. Germline lookup yields CDR1 SNHLY and CDR2 FYNNEI. This CDR3 comprises 15 residues.

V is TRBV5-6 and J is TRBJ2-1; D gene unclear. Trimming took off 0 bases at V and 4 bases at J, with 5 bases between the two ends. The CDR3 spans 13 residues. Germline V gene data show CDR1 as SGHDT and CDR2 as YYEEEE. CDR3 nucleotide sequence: TGTGCCAGCAGCTTGGATATATACAATGAGCAGTTCTTC. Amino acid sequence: CASSLDIYNEQFF.

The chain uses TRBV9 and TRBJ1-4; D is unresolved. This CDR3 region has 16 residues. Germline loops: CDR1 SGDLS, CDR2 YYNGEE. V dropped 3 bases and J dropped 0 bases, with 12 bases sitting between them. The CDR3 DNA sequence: TGTGCCAGCAGCGGCAGGCATAGTCCAACTAATGAAAAACTGTTTTTT. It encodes CASSGRHSPTNEKLFF. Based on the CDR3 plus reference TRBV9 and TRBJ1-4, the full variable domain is DSGVTQTPKHLITATGQRVTLRCSPRSGDLSVYWYQQSLDQGLQFLIQYYNGEERAKGNILERFSAQQFPDLHSELNLSSLELGDSALYFCASSGRHSPTNEKLFFGSGTQLSVL.

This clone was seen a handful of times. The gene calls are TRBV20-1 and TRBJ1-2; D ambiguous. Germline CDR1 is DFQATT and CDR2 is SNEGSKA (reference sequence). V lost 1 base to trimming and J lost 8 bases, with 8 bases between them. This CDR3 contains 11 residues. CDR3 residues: CSARGEIGYTF. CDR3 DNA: TGCAGTGCTAGAGGGGAGATCGGCTACACCTTC.

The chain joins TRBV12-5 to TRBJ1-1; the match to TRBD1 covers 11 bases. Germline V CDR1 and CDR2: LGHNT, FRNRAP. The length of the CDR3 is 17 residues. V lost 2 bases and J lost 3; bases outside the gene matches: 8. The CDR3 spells CASGLYRTGGEDTEAFF. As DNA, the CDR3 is TGTGCTAGTGGTTTGTACAGGACAGGGGGCGAGGACACTGAAGCTTTCTTT.

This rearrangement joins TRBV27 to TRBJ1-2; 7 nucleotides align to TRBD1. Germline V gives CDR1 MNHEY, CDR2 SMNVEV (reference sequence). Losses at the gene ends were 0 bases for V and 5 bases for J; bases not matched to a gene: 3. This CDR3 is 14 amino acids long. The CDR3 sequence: CASSLSPQGYGYTF. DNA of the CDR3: TGTGCCAGCAGTTTATCCCCACAGGGGTATGGCTACACCTTC.

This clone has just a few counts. CDR3 sequence (DNA): TGTGCCAGCAGTTTGGGGGACTACCGGGCTTCCTATGGCTACACCTTC. This sequence encodes CASSLGDYRASYGYTF. The chain employs TRBV28 and TRBJ1-2, with D perhaps TRBD1 (5 bases). Germline V gene lookup returns CDR1 MDHEN and CDR2 SYDVKM. The V end was cut by 3 bases, the J end by 4 bases, with 18 bases between. CDR3 length equals 16 residues.

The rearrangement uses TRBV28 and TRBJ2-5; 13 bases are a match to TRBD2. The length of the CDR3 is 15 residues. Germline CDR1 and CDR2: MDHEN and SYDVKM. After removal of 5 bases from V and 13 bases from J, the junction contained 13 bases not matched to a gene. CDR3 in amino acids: CASSPPRLAGGPRYF. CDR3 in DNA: TGTGCCAGCAGTCCCCCGCGACTAGCGGGGGGCCCCAGGTACTTC.